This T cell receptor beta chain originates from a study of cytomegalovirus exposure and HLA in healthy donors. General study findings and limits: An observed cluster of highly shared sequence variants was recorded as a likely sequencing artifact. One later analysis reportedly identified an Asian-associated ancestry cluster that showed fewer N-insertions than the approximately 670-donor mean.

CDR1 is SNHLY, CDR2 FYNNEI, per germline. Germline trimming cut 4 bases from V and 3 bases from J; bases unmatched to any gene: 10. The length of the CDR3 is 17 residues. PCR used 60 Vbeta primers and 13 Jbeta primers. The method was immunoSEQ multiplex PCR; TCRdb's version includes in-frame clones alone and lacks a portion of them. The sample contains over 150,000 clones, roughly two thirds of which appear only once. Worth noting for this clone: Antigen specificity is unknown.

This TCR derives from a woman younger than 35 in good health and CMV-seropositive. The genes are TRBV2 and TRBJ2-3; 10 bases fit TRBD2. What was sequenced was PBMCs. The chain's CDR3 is CASSGLAGPLGTDTQYF. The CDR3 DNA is TGTGCCAGCAGTGGACTAGCGGGCCCCCTCGGTACAGATACGCAGTATTTT.